This entry lists 15 T cell receptor beta chains sequenced from one sample in a study of immune evolution from preneoplasia to lung adenocarcinoma. Profiling relied on immunoSEQ multiplex PCR, and the TCRdb table lists in-frame clones only, not all of them. The table has thousands of clones, roughly 80% seen once. Sequences were obtained from FFPE invasive lung adenocarcinoma tissue. The receptor source for this set is a person in their 60s with lung adenocarcinoma.

The chain recombines TRBV7-9 with TRBJ2-3; D might be TRBD1 (5 bases). The germline gives CDR1 SEHNR, CDR2 FQNEAQ (reference sequence). This CDR3 has 14 amino acids. Trimming took off 5 bases at V and 2 bases at J, with 11 bases between the two ends. The CDR3 here is CASSLSRATDTQYF. In DNA form, the CDR3 reads TGTGCCAGCAGCCTTAGCAGGGCCACAGATACGCAGTATTTT.

This clone was detected only a few times. The V call is TRBV7-3, the J call TRBJ2-1; 7 bases map to TRBD1. With V trimmed by 5 bases and J by 3 bases, 7 bases remained unmatched. The germline V gene encodes CDR1 SGHTA and CDR2 FQGTGA. CDR3 length equals 15 residues. CDR3 residues: CASSARQGVYNEQFF. As DNA, the CDR3 is TGTGCCAGCAGCGCTCGACAGGGCGTCTACAATGAGCAGTTCTTC.

The gene calls are TRBV28 and TRBJ1-2; D is undetermined. CDR1 and CDR2 (germline): MDHEN, SYDVKM. Trimming stripped 3 bases from V and 2 bases from J, with 7 bases between. CDR3 length: 13 amino acids. CDR3 protein: CASSLGLNYGYTF. In nucleotides, the CDR3 is TGTGCCAGCAGTTTGGGTCTGAACTATGGCTACACCTTC.

The chain combines TRBV7-7 with TRBJ2-5; D is unclear. The CDR3 spans 16 residues. With 2 bases removed from V and 5 bases from J, the gap between germline ends came to 18 bases. Germline-derived CDR1 and CDR2 are SSHAT and FNYEAQ (reference sequence). Here the CDR3 reads CASSLSVHPSRETQYF. The CDR3 DNA reads as TGTGCCAGCAGCTTATCCGTGCACCCCTCCAGGGAGACCCAGTACTTC.

The chain combines TRBV28 with TRBJ2-5, with 8 bases aligning to TRBD1. The germline V gene encodes CDR1 MDHEN and CDR2 SYDVKM. The CDR3 totals 15 residues. Unmatched junction bases numbered 7, after V lost 5 bases and J lost 2 bases. As DNA, the CDR3 is TGTGCCAGCAGTCCACAGGGGGTTCAGCAAGAGACCCAGTACTTC. Its translation is CASSPQGVQQETQYF.

The chain employs TRBV27 and TRBJ2-1, with TRBD2 matching 14 bases. Germline trimming cut 3 bases from V and 9 bases from J; bases unmatched to any gene: 28. The CDR3 spans 23 residues. The germline V gene has CDR1 MNHEY and CDR2 SMNVEV (reference sequence). CDR3 sequence reads: CASSLRGGLSGGLAGADLGEQFF. In DNA, the CDR3 is TGTGCCAGCAGTTTGAGAGGGGGTCTAAGTGGGGGACTAGCGGGAGCCGATCTAGGTGAGCAGTTCTTC.

The chain recombines TRBV18 with TRBJ2-3; D uncertain. Germline V CDR1 and CDR2: KGHSH, LQKENI. V was cut by 3 bases and J by 5 bases, with 12 bases left in between. The CDR3 sequence is 14 residues long. CDR3 residues: CASSPSQLEDTQYF. CDR3 coding DNA: TGTGCCAGCTCACCCTCACAATTAGAAGATACGCAGTATTTT.

This sequence joins TRBV5-6 and TRBJ2-7; 8 bases match TRBD1. V gave up 3 bases and J gave up 7 bases; unmatched junction bases: 3. Germline CDR1 is SGHDT and CDR2 is YYEEEE. The CDR3 is 12 amino acids. The CDR3 region has the DNA TGTGCCAGCAGCTCGGACAGGGAAGAGCAGTACTTC. Translating it yields CASSSDREEQYF.

The gene calls are TRBV18 and TRBJ2-2; no clear D. The CDR3 runs 15 residues. The V end lost 2 bases, the J end lost 0 bases, and 7 bases lay between the germline ends. Germline lookup yields CDR1 KGHSH and CDR2 LQKENI. The CDR3 reads CASSPAVSNTGELFF. The CDR3 DNA is TGTGCCAGCTCACCAGCGGTATCGAACACCGGGGAGCTGTTTTTT.

The chain couples TRBV11-3 to TRBJ2-1, with D perhaps matching TRBD1 (6 bases). The CDR3 is 13 amino acids. The V end was cut by 5 bases, the J end by 6 bases, with 11 bases between. Germline CDR1 SGHNT, CDR2 YENEEA. The CDR3 nucleotides are TGTGCCAGCAGCCCCTCCAGGGGCAATGAGCAGTTCTTC. Protein sequence: CASSPSRGNEQFF.

The chain recombines TRBV2 with TRBJ2-3; D might be TRBD1 or TRBD2, each matching 5 bases. CDR1 and CDR2 (germline): SNHLY, FYNNEI. The CDR3 runs 12 residues. V was trimmed by 5 bases and J by 14 bases, leaving 17 bases between them. The CDR3 region has the DNA TGTGCCAGCAGTTGGACGAGCGAGGGGTCGTATTTT. It codes for CASSWTSEGSYF.

The rearrangement links TRBV6-5 to TRBJ2-7; D unclear. The CDR3 contains 13 residues. V lost 7 bases and J 1 base, leaving 11 bases between the germline ends. CDR1 and CDR2 from the germline V gene are MNHEY and SVGAGI. CDR3 DNA: TGTGCCAGCAAAAAGGGATTTTCCTACGAGCAGTACTTC. Protein sequence: CASKKGFSYEQYF.

This clone is labeled large. V and J are TRBV5-1 and TRBJ1-5; 8 positions agree with TRBD1. After removal of 6 bases from V and 4 bases from J, the junction contained 3 bases not matched to a gene. CDR1 is SGHRS, CDR2 YFSETQ, per germline. This CDR3 has 13 residues. This CDR3 reads CASIGQGNQPQHF. CDR3 sequence (DNA): TGCGCCAGCATCGGACAGGGTAATCAGCCCCAGCATTTT. The full variable domain, with the rest looked up from reference TRBV5-1 and TRBJ1-5, is KAGVTQTPRYLIKTRGQQVTLSCSPISGHRSVSWYQQTPGQGLQFLFEYFSETQRNKGNFPGRFSGRQFSNSRSEMNVSTLELGDSALYLCASIGQGNQPQHFGDGTRLSIL.

This chain joins TRBV18 and TRBJ1-5; 8 bases line up with TRBD1. The CDR3 is 14 amino acids. Unmatched junction bases numbered 3, after V lost 6 bases and J lost 2 bases. Germline assignment: CDR1 KGHSH and CDR2 LQKENI. In DNA, the CDR3 is TGTGCCAGCTCTGAACAGGGGGGCAATCAGCCCCAGCATTTT. As protein: CASSEQGGNQPQHF.

This chain links TRBV5-1 with TRBJ2-2; 9 bases fit TRBD2. J was trimmed by 7 bases and V by 4 bases; bases with no gene match: 5. In germline, CDR1 is SGHRS, CDR2 YFSETQ. The CDR3 totals 14 residues. The DNA for the CDR3 is TGCGCCAGCAGCCCTTGGACTAGCGACGGGGAGCTGTTTTTT. Translating it yields CASSPWTSDGELFF.